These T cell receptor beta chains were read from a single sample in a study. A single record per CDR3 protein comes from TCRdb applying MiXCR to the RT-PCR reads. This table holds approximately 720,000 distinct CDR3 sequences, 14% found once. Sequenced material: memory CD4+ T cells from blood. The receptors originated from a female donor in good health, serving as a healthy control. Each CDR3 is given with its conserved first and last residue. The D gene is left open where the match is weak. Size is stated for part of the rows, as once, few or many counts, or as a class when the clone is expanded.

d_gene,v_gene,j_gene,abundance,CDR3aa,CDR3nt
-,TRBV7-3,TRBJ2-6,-,CASSSQGYQSGGANVRTF,TGTGCCAGCAGTTCTCAGGGTTACCAGTCTGGTGGGGCCAACGTCCGGACTTTC
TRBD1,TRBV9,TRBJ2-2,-,CASSADRGLNTGELFF,TGTGCCAGCAGCGCGGACAGGGGGCTGAACACCGGGGAGCTGTTTTTT
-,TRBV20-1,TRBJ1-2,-,CSATEGIYGYTF,TGCAGTGCTACGGAGGGGATCTATGGCTACACCTTC
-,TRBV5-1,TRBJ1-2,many,CASSVGDINYGYTF,TGCGCCAGCAGCGTGGGGGACATTAACTATGGCTACACCTTC
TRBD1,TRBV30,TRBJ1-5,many,CAWSFRDRANQPQHF,TGTGCCTGGAGTTTTCGGGACAGGGCAAATCAGCCCCAGCATTTT
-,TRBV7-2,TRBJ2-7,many,CASSRGGGQYEQYF,TGTGCCAGCAGCCGCGGGGGCGGACAATACGAGCAGTACTTC
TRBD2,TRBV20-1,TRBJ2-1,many,CSAQPGSGRGDEQFF,TGCAGTGCCCAACCTGGGAGCGGGAGGGGCGATGAGCAGTTCTTC
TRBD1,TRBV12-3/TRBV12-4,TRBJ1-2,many,CASTRQGALRGYTF,TGTGCCAGCACCCGACAGGGGGCCCTCCGGGGCTACACCTTC
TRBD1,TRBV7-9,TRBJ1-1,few,CASSPGGPNTEAFF,TGTGCCAGCAGCCCAGGGGGGCCGAACACTGAAGCTTTCTTT
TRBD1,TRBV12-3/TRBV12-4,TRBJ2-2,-,CASSSRNPGQGNTGELFF,TGTGCCAGCAGTTCTCGTAACCCGGGACAGGGGAACACCGGGGAGCTGTTTTTT
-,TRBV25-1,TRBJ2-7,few,CASQIGQGKREGSSYEQYF,TGTGCCAGCCAGATTGGACAGGGTAAGAGGGAGGGTTCCTCCTACGAGCAGTACTTC
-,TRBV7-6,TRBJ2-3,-,CASSSRTVPYSTDTQYF,TGTGCCAGCAGCTCCAGGACAGTGCCTTACAGCACAGATACGCAGTATTTT
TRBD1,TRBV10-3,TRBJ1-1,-,CAIRGDSGTEAFF,TGTGCCATCAGGGGGGACAGTGGGACTGAAGCTTTCTTT
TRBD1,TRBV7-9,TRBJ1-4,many,CASSPGQGQEKLFF,TGTGCCAGCAGCCCGGGACAGGGTCAGGAAAAACTGTTTTTT
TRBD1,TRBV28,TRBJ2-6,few,CASSLPGTGLGANVLTF,TGTGCCAGCAGTCTTCCCGGGACAGGGTTGGGGGCCAACGTCCTGACTTTC
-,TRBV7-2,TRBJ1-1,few,CASSSSPGLNTEAFF,TGTGCCAGCAGCTCCTCACCGGGGTTGAACACTGAAGCTTTCTTT
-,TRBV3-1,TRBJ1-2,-,CASSPFGENYGYTF,TGTGCCAGCAGCCCCTTTGGGGAAAACTATGGCTACACCTTC
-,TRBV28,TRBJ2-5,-,CASSLAVGGRETQYF,TGTGCCAGCAGTCTGGCGGTTGGGGGACGGGAGACCCAGTACTTC
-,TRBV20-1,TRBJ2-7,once,CSARDSAAGYYEQYF,TGCAGTGCTAGAGACAGCGCAGCGGGCTATTACGAGCAGTACTTC
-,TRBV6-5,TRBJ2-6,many,CASSYSKSAGTSGANVLTF,TGTGCCAGCAGTTACTCGAAATCGGCAGGCACCTCTGGGGCCAACGTCCTGACTTTC
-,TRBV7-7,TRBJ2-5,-,CASSSTRQAGGTQYF,TGTGCCAGCAGCTCGACTCGACAGGCCGGTGGGACCCAGTACTTC
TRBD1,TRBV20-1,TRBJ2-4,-,CSALGQGQFLGIQYF,TGCAGTGCTCTTGGACAGGGACAGTTCTTGGGCATTCAGTACTTC
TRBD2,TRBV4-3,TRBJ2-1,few,CASSQDPPGTSGRDNEQFF,TGCGCCAGCAGCCAAGATCCCCCCGGGACTAGCGGGAGGGACAATGAGCAGTTCTTC
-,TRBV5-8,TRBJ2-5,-,CASSLAHETQYF,TGTGCCAGCAGCTTGGCCCACGAGACCCAGTACTTC
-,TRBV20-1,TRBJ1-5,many,CSARERGRPNQPQHF,TGCAGTGCTAGAGAAAGGGGAAGACCCAATCAGCCCCAGCATTTT
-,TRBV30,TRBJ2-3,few,CAWSVTDTQYF,TGTGCCTGGAGTGTCACAGATACGCAGTATTTT
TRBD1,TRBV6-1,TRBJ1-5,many,CASSDPFGTGGQPQHF,TGTGCCAGCAGTGATCCCTTCGGGACAGGGGGTCAGCCCCAGCATTTT
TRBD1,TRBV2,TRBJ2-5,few,CASSYGQEETQYF,TGTGCCAGCAGTTATGGACAGGAAGAGACCCAGTACTTC
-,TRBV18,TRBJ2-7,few,CASSPYRDSYEQYF,TGTGCCAGCTCACCTTACAGAGACTCCTACGAGCAGTACTTC
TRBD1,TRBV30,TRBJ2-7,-,CARTGTGDYEQYF,TGTGCCCGGACCGGGACAGGGGATTACGAGCAGTACTTC
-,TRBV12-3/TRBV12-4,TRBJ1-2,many,CASTVRGVDYGYTF,TGTGCCAGCACCGTTAGGGGAGTGGACTATGGCTACACCTTC
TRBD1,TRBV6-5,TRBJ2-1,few,CASSSGQSINEQFF,TGTGCCAGCAGTTCGGGACAGTCTATCAATGAGCAGTTCTTC
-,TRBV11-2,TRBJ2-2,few,CASSLGYGELFF,TGTGCCAGCAGCTTAGGGTACGGGGAGCTGTTTTTT
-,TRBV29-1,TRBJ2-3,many,CSVEQPAGTDTQYF,TGCAGCGTTGAGCAACCAGCAGGGACAGATACGCAGTATTTT
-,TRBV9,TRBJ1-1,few,CASSVGIDSPNTEAFF,TGTGCCAGCAGCGTAGGGATAGACAGTCCGAACACTGAAGCTTTCTTT
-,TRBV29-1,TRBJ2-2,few,CSVGNRVNTGELFF,TGCAGCGTTGGCAATAGGGTAAACACCGGGGAGCTGTTTTTT
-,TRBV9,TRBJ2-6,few,CASSGVAGANVLTF,TGTGCCAGCAGCGGGGTCGCTGGGGCCAACGTCCTGACTTTC
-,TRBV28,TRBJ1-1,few,CASSLIPNTEAFF,TGTGCCAGCAGCCTCATCCCGAACACTGAAGCTTTCTTT
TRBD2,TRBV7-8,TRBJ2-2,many,CASSGTSLSGELFF,TGTGCCAGCAGCGGGACTAGCTTGTCCGGGGAGCTGTTTTTT
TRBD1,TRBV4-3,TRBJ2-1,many,CASSQEWTGMYNEQFF,TGCGCCAGCAGCCAAGAATGGACAGGGATGTACAATGAGCAGTTCTTC
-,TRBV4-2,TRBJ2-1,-,CASSQEVVASYNEQFF,TGTGCCAGCAGCCAAGAGGTCGTGGCATCCTACAATGAGCAGTTCTTC
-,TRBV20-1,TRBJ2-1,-,CSPQAQGSYNEQFF,TGCAGTCCCCAAGCACAGGGATCCTACAATGAGCAGTTCTTC
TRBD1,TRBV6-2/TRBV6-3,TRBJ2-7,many,CASRSAGGSSYEQYF,TGTGCCAGCAGAAGCGCAGGGGGATCCTCCTACGAGCAGTACTTC
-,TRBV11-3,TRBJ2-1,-,CASSLGTSPLGYEQFF,TGTGCCAGCAGCTTAGGCACGTCCCCCTTGGGCTATGAGCAGTTCTTC
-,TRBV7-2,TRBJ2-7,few,CASSRDSPGGQYF,TGTGCCAGCAGCCGGGATAGCCCAGGAGGGCAGTACTTC
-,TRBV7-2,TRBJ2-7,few,CASSLAARSYEQYF,TGTGCCAGCAGCTTAGCGGCCAGGAGCTACGAGCAGTACTTC
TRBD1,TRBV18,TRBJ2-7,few,CASSPGSGGGYEQYF,TGTGCCAGCTCACCCGGGTCAGGGGGCGGGTACGAGCAGTACTTC
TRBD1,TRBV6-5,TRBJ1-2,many,CASSFHSGTGEEVGYTF,TGTGCCAGCAGTTTCCATTCCGGGACAGGGGAAGAGGTTGGCTACACCTTC
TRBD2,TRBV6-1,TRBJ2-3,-,CASSGTSERIDTQYF,TGTGCCAGCAGTGGGACTAGCGAGAGGATAGATACGCAGTATTTT
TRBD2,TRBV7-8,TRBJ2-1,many,CASSLRLAVSDEQFF,TGTGCCAGCAGCCTTCGACTAGCGGTAAGCGATGAGCAGTTCTTC
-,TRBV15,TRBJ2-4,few,CATSRRHTGENIQYF,TGTGCCACCAGCAGGCGACATACTGGGGAAAACATTCAGTACTTC
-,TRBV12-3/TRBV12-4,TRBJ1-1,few,CASRTLGWPEAFF,TGTGCCAGCAGAACTCTCGGATGGCCTGAAGCTTTCTTT
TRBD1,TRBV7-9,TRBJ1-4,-,CASSWGQGYEKLFF,TGTGCCAGCAGCTGGGGACAGGGGTATGAAAAACTGTTTTTT